The 21 T cell receptor beta chains presented below share a single source sample, sequenced in a study of shared clonotypes between healthy human individuals. Produced via immunoSEQ multiplex PCR; TCRdb's table is partial and in-frame only. This table holds 150,000 to 200,000 clones, about 93% found once. Sequencing was done on a sample of naive CD4+ T cells sorted from blood. Subset of the sample: CD45RA+ positively selected. These receptor sequences come from a woman in her 30s in good health.

The V call is TRBV2, the J call TRBJ2-3; D unresolved. CDR1 SNHLY and CDR2 FYNNEI come from the germline V gene. The CDR3 length is 14 residues. V lost 3 bases to trimming and J lost 4 bases, with 11 bases between them. The CDR3 loop reads CASSDSNNPDTQYF. The CDR3, as DNA: TGTGCCAGCAGTGATTCGAACAATCCAGATACGCAGTATTTT.

On this clone itself: This sample includes further DNA sequences coding for the same CDR3. The V gene is TRBV19, the J gene TRBJ1-2; the match to TRBD1 covers 8 bases. V lost 5 bases to trimming and J lost 4 bases; unmatched junction nucleotides: 0. CDR1 and CDR2 from the germline V gene are LNHDA and SQIVND (reference sequence). CDR3 length equals 12 residues. Here the CDR3 DNA reads TGTGCCAGTAGTGACAGGGGCTATGGCTACACCTTC. Amino acids: CASSDRGYGYTF.

The chain combines TRBV15 with TRBJ2-7; possibly TRBD2 for D (5 bases). This CDR3 is built from 13 residues. V was cut by 2 bases and J by 9 bases, with 14 bases left in between. Looked up from germline, CDR1 is LNHNV and CDR2 is YYDKDF (reference sequence). The CDR3 DNA reads as TGTGCCACCAGCAGAAATACAGCGGTTGGGCAGTACTTC. Encoded protein: CATSRNTAVGQYF.

V usage is TRBV5-1 and J usage is TRBJ2-3; 7 bases align to TRBD2. V shed 4 bases, J shed 5 bases, and the junction held 10 bases outside the gene matches. The CDR3 consists of 15 residues. Germline CDR1 is SGHRS and CDR2 is YFSETQ. The CDR3 coding sequence is TGCGCCAGCAGCATTGGGACTATCGAAGAAGATACGCAGTATTTT. Translation: CASSIGTIEEDTQYF.

This sequence joins TRBV11-3 and TRBJ2-1; possibly TRBD1 for D (7 bases). Germline values: CDR1 SGHNT, CDR2 YENEEA. The CDR3 has 16 residues. The germline V and J ends were trimmed by 0 bases and 5 bases, with 14 bases remaining between them. As DNA, the CDR3 is TGTGCCAGCAGCTTAGAGGCAGGAGGGACAGACAATGAGCAGTTCTTC. Its protein product is CASSLEAGGTDNEQFF.

V usage is TRBV2 and J usage is TRBJ2-5; tentatively, D is TRBD1 or TRBD2 (5 bases each). The DNA end is a closer match to TRBJ2-7, so the J assignment may be wrong. The germline V gene encodes CDR1 SNHLY and CDR2 FYNNEI. The CDR3 totals 13 residues. The CDR3 DNA is TGTGCCAGCGGAGGTGAGGGGATCTACGAGCAGTACTTC. Translating it yields CASGGEGIYEQYF.

V and J are TRBV29-1 and TRBJ1-1, with no clear D. Trimming removed 4 bases at V and 7 bases at J, with 13 bases between. The CDR3 runs to 12 residues. Germline V CDR1 and CDR2: SQVTM, ANQGSEA. The CDR3 region is CSVASSGIEAFF. CDR3 nucleotides: TGCAGCGTTGCCTCCTCGGGAATTGAAGCTTTCTTT.

The V call is TRBV9, the J call TRBJ2-2; D is perhaps TRBD1 or TRBD2 (5 bases each). CDR1 and CDR2 (germline): SGDLS, YYNGEE. Between the trimmed V and J ends, which lost 5 bases and 1 base, there was a span of 9 bases. The CDR3 extends over 14 amino acids. This chain's CDR3 is CASSGTLNTGELFF. In nucleotides, the CDR3 is TGTGCCAGCAGTGGGACCCTGAACACCGGGGAGCTGTTTTTT.

J is TRBJ2-2 and V is TRBV11-3; D ambiguous. Germline-derived CDR1 and CDR2 are SGHNT and YENEEA. The CDR3 loop spans 15 amino acids. V was clipped by 2 bases and J by 0 bases, with 7 bases between them. The CDR3 nucleotides are TGTGCCAGCAGCTTAACTCCAGCGAACACCGGGGAGCTGTTTTTT. This codes for CASSLTPANTGELFF.

J is TRBJ2-1 and V is TRBV27; D not certain. Germline CDR1 MNHEY, CDR2 SMNVEV (reference sequence). Between the trimmed V and J ends, which lost 3 bases and 5 bases, there was a span of 8 bases. The CDR3 is made up of 13 amino acids. The CDR3 region has the DNA TGTGCCAGCAGTTTCCCCCCTCACAATGAGCAGTTCTTC. Protein sequence: CASSFPPHNEQFF.

This sequence joins TRBV7-9 and TRBJ2-5, with 9 positions matching TRBD1. The DNA end lines up better with TRBJ2-7; the J call may be wrong. CDR3 length: 13 residues. Germline lookup yields CDR1 SEHNR and CDR2 FQNEAQ (reference sequence). The CDR3 sequence: CASSSGTGNEQYF. The CDR3 DNA reads as TGTGCCAGCAGCTCCGGGACAGGGAACGAGCAGTACTTC.

V usage is TRBV9 and J usage is TRBJ2-2; D gene unclear. V lost 7 bases to trimming and J lost 1 base, with 14 bases between them. CDR3 length: 15 residues. Germline CDR1 is SGDLS and CDR2 is YYNGEE. CDR3: CASGSPLGNTGELFF. CDR3 nucleotide sequence: TGTGCCAGCGGCTCCCCTCTGGGGAACACCGGGGAGCTGTTTTTT. Using reference TRBV9 and TRBJ2-2 for the parts outside the CDR3, the full variable domain is DSGVTQTPKHLITATGQRVTLRCSPRSGDLSVYWYQQSLDQGLQFLIQYYNGEERAKGNILERFSAQQFPDLHSELNLSSLELGDSALYFCASGSPLGNTGELFFGEGSRLTVL.

The rearrangement joins TRBV28 to TRBJ2-7; D is possibly TRBD2 (6 bases). Germline assignment: CDR1 MDHEN and CDR2 SYDVKM. There are 13 residues in the CDR3. V dropped 7 bases and J dropped 2 bases, with 12 bases sitting between them. CDR3 in DNA: TGTGCCAGCACGAGGGACTCCCCCTACGAGCAGTACTTC. Amino acid sequence: CASTRDSPYEQYF. The whole variable domain, filled in from reference TRBV28 and TRBJ2-7, reads DVKVTQSSRYLVKRTGEKVFLECVQDMDHENMFWYRQDPGLGLRLIYFSYDVKMKEKGDIPEGYSVSREKKERFSLILESASTNQTSMYLCASTRDSPYEQYFGPGTRLTVT.

The CDR3 DNA reads as TGCGCCAGCAGCTTCGACTTTCCGGCCACGGTCAATCAGCCCCAGCATTTT. Its protein is CASSFDFPATVNQPQHF. The chain uses TRBV5-1 and TRBJ1-5; D is unresolved. Germline V lookup: CDR1 SGHRS, CDR2 YFSETQ. Trimming cost V 2 bases and J 3 bases, with 18 bases left between them. The CDR3 consists of 17 residues.

The table lists this clone with a count of one. This chain joins TRBV4-1 and TRBJ2-3; no firm D call. The V end was cut by 1 base, the J end by 3 bases, with 14 bases between. CDR1 is MGHRA, CDR2 YSYEKL, per germline. CDR3 size: 16 residues. CDR3 region: CASSQVAYGATDTQYF. In DNA form, the CDR3 reads TGCGCCAGCAGCCAAGTCGCATACGGAGCAACAGATACGCAGTATTTT.

The CDR3: CASTSGSSGATEQYF. In DNA, the CDR3 is TGTGCCAGCACGAGCGGCTCTAGCGGGGCGACCGAGCAGTACTTC. The V and J genes are TRBV19 and TRBJ2-7; 9 bases agree with TRBD2. The CDR3 is 15 amino acids. The V gene's germline CDR1 is LNHDA and CDR2 SQIVND (reference sequence). The V and J ends lost 9 bases and 6 bases, in that order; junction bases with no gene match: 15.

CDR3 sequence: CASSNYGYEQYF. CDR3 nucleotides: TGTGCCAGCAGCAATTACGGGTACGAGCAGTACTTC. The chain uses TRBV11-2 and TRBJ2-5, with D unclear. The end of the DNA aligns better with TRBJ2-7, so the J call may be wrong. The CDR3 totals 12 residues. From germline, CDR1 is SGHAT and CDR2 FQNNGV.

The gene calls are TRBV30 and TRBJ1-2; D uncertain. The CDR3 has 13 amino acids. The germline V gene encodes CDR1 GTSNPN and CDR2 SVGIG (reference sequence). Between the trimmed V and J ends, which lost 0 bases and 3 bases, there was a span of 8 bases. The CDR3 sequence is CAWSVGFDYGYTF. In DNA form, the CDR3 reads TGTGCCTGGAGTGTGGGTTTCGACTATGGCTACACCTTC. The whole variable domain, remainder taken from reference TRBV30 and TRBJ1-2, is SQTIHQWPATLVQPVGSPLSLECTVEGTSNPNLYWYRQAAGRGLQLLFYSVGIGQISSEVPQNLSASRPQDRQFILSSKKLLLSDSGFYLCAWSVGFDYGYTFGSGTRLTVV.

V is TRBV19 and J is TRBJ1-2, with D hard to call. The V gene lost 8 bases and the J gene lost 3 bases, with 13 bases spanning the gap. CDR1 and CDR2 from the germline V gene are LNHDA and SQIVND (reference sequence). CDR3 size: 13 residues. CDR3 nucleotide sequence: TGTGCCAGTGGGAAAGGGATTTACTATGGCTACACCTTC. Its protein is CASGKGIYYGYTF.

The CDR3 here is CASSSGGTVNYGYTF. CDR3 nucleotides: TGTGCCAGCAGCTCGGGGGGGACCGTGAACTATGGCTACACCTTC. V usage is TRBV5-4 and J usage is TRBJ1-2; D is perhaps TRBD1 (5 bases). V was pared by 3 bases and J by 2 bases, with 14 bases between. From germline, CDR1 is SGHNT and CDR2 YYREEE (reference sequence). The CDR3 loop spans 15 amino acids.

The V call is TRBV28, the J call TRBJ2-1; D gene unclear. Per the germline V gene, CDR1 is MDHEN and CDR2 is SYDVKM. This CDR3 spans 14 amino acids. Trimming took 1 base from V and 4 from J, leaving 8 bases between them. CDR3 sequence reads: CASSLLGRYNEQFF. The CDR3 nucleotides read TGTGCCAGCAGTTTATTGGGCAGATACAATGAGCAGTTCTTC.